Listed below are T cell receptor beta chains from one sample, sequenced in a study of beta chain features in type 1 diabetes. Measured with immunoSEQ multiplex PCR; TCRdb has only the in-frame clones, and not every one. The table shows 250,000 to 350,000 clones, with about 15% occurring only once. Sequencing was done on a sample of naive CD4+ T cells from blood. The receptors were sampled from a man aged 18 to 29 with type 1 diabetes. Each CDR3 is given with its conserved first and last residue. The order of the fields is V gene, clone size, J gene, D gene, CDR3 protein, CDR3 DNA. The D gene is left open where the match is weak. Expanded clones are given a class, and other clones once, few, many or no size at all.

TRBV2,few,TRBJ2-1,TRBD2,CASSFPGLASSYNEQFF,TGTGCCAGCAGTTTTCCGGGACTAGCGAGTTCCTACAATGAGCAGTTCTTC
TRBV5-4,few,TRBJ2-7,TRBD1,CASSLTGGEQYF,TGTGCCAGCAGTCTAACAGGGGGCGAGCAGTACTTC
TRBV28,NA,TRBJ2-1,TRBD1,CASSFWDRVPNEQFF,TGTGCCAGCAGTTTCTGGGACAGGGTTCCCAATGAGCAGTTCTTC
TRBV2,NA,TRBJ1-1,NA,CASREGVNTEAFF,TGTGCCAGCAGGGAAGGAGTGAACACTGAAGCTTTCTTT
TRBV16,few,TRBJ2-3,NA,CASNSRGSADTQYF,TGTGCCAGCAACTCCAGAGGGAGCGCAGATACGCAGTATTTT
TRBV18,NA,TRBJ2-7,TRBD1,CASSPDRANYEQYF,TGTGCCAGCTCGCCGGACAGGGCCAATTACGAGCAGTACTTC
TRBV5-6,NA,TRBJ2-1,TRBD2,CASSLLAAGSYNEQFF,TGTGCCAGCAGCCTACTAGCGGCCGGCTCCTACAATGAGCAGTTCTTC
TRBV4-3,NA,TRBJ1-2,NA,CASSQVLAYNGYTF,TGCGCCAGCAGCCAAGTTCTAGCCTACAATGGCTACACCTTC
TRBV15,few,TRBJ1-1,NA,CATSSHWDTSNTEAFF,TGTGCCACCAGCAGCCACTGGGACACCTCGAACACTGAAGCTTTCTTT
TRBV30,NA,TRBJ1-5,NA,CAWSVQNNQPQHF,TGTGCCTGGAGTGTACAGAATAACCAGCCCCAGCATTTT
TRBV27,NA,TRBJ2-3,NA,CASTSVSVPTDTQYF,TGTGCCAGCACTAGCGTCTCCGTGCCCACAGATACGCAGTATTTT
TRBV15,NA,TRBJ2-7,NA,CATSRGRVHEQYF,TGTGCCACCAGCAGAGGGAGGGTCCACGAGCAGTACTTC
TRBV4-1,NA,TRBJ2-1,NA,CASSQPTRGHEQFF,TGCGCCAGCAGCCAGCCCACCCGTGGGCATGAGCAGTTCTTC
TRBV19,few,TRBJ1-1,NA,CASIRVGGNTEAFF,TGTGCCAGTATCCGGGTCGGGGGGAACACTGAAGCTTTCTTT
TRBV27,NA,TRBJ2-7,NA,CASSPTGLFYEQYF,TGTGCCAGCAGTCCAACGGGACTTTTCTACGAGCAGTACTTC
TRBV5-1,NA,TRBJ2-6,NA,CASSLRGQSTSGANVLTF,TGCGCCAGCAGCTTGAGAGGACAGAGCACCTCTGGGGCCAACGTCCTGACTTTC
TRBV5-4,NA,TRBJ2-6,NA,CASREGAGANVLTF,TGTGCCAGCAGGGAGGGAGCTGGGGCCAACGTCCTGACTTTC
TRBV5-4,few,TRBJ2-4,NA,CASSGVAKNIQYF,TGTGCCAGCTCCGGGGTAGCCAAAAACATTCAGTACTTC
TRBV4-3,few,TRBJ1-3,TRBD1,CASSQDGTGLFGNTIYF,TGCGCCAGCAGCCAGGATGGGACAGGGCTGTTTGGAAACACCATATATTTT
TRBV28,NA,TRBJ1-2,NA,CASGGEILPSYGYTF,TGTGCCAGCGGGGGGGAGATACTTCCTTCTTATGGCTACACCTTC
TRBV11-2,few,TRBJ2-5,TRBD1,CASSLRRQGQSETQYF,TGTGCCAGCAGCTTGCGTCGACAGGGTCAATCTGAGACCCAGTACTTC
TRBV6-6,NA,TRBJ2-3,NA,CASSPRGGGTDTQYF,TGTGCCAGCAGTCCGCGAGGGGGTGGCACAGATACGCAGTATTTT
TRBV7-9,few,TRBJ2-2,NA,CATTPLGSYDTGELFF,TGTGCCACCACCCCGCTCGGGTCCTATGACACCGGGGAGCTGTTTTTT
TRBV2,NA,TRBJ1-1,NA,CASQNRAGNTEAFF,TGTGCCAGCCAAAATAGAGCGGGGAACACTGAAGCTTTCTTT
TRBV4-2,NA,TRBJ2-6,NA,CASSQVGSSGANVLTF,TGTGCCAGCAGCCAAGTAGGGAGCTCTGGGGCCAACGTCCTGACTTTC